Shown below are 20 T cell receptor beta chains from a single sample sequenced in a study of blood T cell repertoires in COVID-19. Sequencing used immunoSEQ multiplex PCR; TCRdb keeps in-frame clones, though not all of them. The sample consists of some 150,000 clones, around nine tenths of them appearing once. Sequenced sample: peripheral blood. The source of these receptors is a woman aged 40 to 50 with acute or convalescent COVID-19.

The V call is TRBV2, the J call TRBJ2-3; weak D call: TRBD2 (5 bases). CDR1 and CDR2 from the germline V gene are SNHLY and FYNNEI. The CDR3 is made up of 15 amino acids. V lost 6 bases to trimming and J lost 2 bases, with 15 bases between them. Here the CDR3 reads CASSLDGEITDTQYF. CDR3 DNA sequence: TGTGCCAGCAGCCTCGATGGGGAGATCACAGATACGCAGTATTTT.

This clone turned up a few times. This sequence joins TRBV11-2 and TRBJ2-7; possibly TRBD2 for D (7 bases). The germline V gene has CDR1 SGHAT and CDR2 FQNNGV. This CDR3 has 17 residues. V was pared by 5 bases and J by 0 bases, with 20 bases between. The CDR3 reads CASSPGVTSPNSYEQYF. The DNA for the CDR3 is TGTGCCAGCAGCCCAGGGGTGACTAGCCCTAACTCCTACGAGCAGTACTTC.

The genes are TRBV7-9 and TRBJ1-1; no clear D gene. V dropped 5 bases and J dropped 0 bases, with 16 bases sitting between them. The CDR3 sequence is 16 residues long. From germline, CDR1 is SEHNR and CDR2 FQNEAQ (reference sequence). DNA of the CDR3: TGTGCCAGCAGCCCCGTACGGGGATCCATGAACACTGAAGCTTTCTTT. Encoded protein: CASSPVRGSMNTEAFF.

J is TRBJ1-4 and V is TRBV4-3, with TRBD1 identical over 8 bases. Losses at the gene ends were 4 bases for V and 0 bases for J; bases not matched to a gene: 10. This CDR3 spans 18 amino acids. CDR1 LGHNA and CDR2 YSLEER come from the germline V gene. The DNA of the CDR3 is TGCGCCAGCAGCCGGACCTTGACAGGGGATGCAACTAATGAAAAACTGTTTTTT. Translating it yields CASSRTLTGDATNEKLFF.

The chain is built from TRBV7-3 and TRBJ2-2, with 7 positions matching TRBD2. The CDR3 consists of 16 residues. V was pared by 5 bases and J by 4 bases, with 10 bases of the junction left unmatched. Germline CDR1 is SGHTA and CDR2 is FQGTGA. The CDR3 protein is CASSPMGGYSTGELFF. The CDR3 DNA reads TGTGCCAGCAGCCCCATGGGGGGGTATAGCACCGGGGAGCTGTTTTTT.

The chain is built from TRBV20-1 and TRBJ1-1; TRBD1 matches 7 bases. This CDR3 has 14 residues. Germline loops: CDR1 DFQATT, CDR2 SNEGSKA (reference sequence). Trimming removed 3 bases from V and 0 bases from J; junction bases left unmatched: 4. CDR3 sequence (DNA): TGCAGTGCTAGTAGGGGGCTTCTGAACACTGAAGCTTTCTTT. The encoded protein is CSASRGLLNTEAFF.

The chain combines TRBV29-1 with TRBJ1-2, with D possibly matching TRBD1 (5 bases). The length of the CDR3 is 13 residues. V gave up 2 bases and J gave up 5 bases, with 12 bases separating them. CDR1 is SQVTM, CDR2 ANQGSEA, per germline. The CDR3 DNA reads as TGCAGCGTTGAACAGGGTAGATCTTATGGCTACACCTTC. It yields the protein CSVEQGRSYGYTF.

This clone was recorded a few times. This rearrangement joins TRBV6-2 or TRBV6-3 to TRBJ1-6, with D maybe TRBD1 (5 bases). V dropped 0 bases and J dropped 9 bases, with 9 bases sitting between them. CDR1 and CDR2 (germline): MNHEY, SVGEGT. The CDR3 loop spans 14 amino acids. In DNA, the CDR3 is TGTGCCAGCAGTTACTCCGGACACCCTTCACCCCTCCACTTT. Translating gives CASSYSGHPSPLHF.

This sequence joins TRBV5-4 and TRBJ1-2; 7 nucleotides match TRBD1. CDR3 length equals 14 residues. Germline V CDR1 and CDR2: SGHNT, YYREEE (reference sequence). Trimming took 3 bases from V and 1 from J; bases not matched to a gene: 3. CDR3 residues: CASSWDSFNYGYTF. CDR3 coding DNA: TGTGCCAGCAGCTGGGACAGTTTTAACTATGGCTACACCTTC. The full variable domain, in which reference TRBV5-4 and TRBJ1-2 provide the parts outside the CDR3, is ETGVTQSPTHLIKTRGQQVTLRCSSQSGHNTVSWYQQALGQGPQFIFQYYREEENGRGNFPPRFSGLQFPNYSSELNVNALELDDSALYLCASSWDSFNYGYTFGSGTRLTVV.

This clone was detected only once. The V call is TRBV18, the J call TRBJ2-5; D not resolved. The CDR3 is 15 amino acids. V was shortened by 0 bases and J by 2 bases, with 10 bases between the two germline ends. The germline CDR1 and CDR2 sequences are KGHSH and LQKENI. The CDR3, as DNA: TGTGCCAGCTCACCACCAAGTACAGCTCAAGAGACCCAGTACTTC. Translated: CASSPPSTAQETQYF.

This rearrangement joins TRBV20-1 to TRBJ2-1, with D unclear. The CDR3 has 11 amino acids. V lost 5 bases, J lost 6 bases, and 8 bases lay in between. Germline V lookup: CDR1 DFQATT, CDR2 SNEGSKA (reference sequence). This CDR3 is CSAVQFNEQFF. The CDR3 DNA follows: TGCAGTGCTGTACAGTTCAATGAGCAGTTCTTC.

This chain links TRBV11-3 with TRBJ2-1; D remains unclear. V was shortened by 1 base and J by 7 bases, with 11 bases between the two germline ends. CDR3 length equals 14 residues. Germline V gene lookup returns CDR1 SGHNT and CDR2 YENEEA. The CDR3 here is CASSLVPSGNEQFF. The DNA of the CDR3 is TGTGCCAGCAGCTTAGTGCCTAGTGGGAATGAGCAGTTCTTC.

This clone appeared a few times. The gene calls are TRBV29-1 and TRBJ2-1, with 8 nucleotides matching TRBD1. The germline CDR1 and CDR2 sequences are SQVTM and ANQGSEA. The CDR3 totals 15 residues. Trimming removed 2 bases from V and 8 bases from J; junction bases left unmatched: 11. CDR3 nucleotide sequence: TGCAGCGTTGAATCCTGGACAGGGTGGCGCGATGAGCAGTTCTTC. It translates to CSVESWTGWRDEQFF.

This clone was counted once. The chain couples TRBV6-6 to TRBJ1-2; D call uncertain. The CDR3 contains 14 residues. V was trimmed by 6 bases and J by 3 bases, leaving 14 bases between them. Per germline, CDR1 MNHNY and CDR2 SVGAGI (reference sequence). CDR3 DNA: TGTGCCAGCAGAACTAGGGTTGTCGACTATGGCTACACCTTC. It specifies CASRTRVVDYGYTF.

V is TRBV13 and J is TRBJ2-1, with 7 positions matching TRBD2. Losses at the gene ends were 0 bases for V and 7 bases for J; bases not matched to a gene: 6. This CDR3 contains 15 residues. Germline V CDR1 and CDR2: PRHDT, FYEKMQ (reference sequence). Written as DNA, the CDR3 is TGTGCCAGCAGCTTAGGACTAGCGCAAGAAAATGAGCAGTTCTTC. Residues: CASSLGLAQENEQFF.

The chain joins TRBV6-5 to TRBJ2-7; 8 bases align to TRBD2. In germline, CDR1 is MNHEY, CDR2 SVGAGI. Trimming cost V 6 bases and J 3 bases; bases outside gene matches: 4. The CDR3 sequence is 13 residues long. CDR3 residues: CASRSGRFYEQYF. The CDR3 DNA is TGTGCCAGCAGAAGCGGGAGATTCTACGAGCAGTACTTC.

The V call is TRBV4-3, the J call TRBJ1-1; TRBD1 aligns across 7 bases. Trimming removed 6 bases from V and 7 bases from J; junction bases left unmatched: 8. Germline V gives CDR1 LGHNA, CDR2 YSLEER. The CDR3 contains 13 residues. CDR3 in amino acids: CASRKGAGGEAFF. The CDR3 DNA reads TGCGCCAGCAGAAAGGGGGCTGGCGGTGAAGCTTTCTTT.

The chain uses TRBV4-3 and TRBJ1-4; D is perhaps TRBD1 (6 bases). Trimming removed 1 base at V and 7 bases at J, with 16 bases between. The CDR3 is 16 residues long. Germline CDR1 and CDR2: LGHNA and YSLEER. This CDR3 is CASSQGQQGTGEKLFF. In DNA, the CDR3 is TGCGCCAGCAGCCAAGGTCAACAGGGAACAGGTGAAAAACTGTTTTTT.

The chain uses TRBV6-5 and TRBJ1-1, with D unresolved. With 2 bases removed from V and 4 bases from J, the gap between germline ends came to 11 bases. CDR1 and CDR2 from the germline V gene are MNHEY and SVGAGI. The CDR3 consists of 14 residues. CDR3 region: CASSYPEGFTEAFF. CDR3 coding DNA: TGTGCCAGCAGTTACCCGGAGGGTTTCACTGAAGCTTTCTTT.

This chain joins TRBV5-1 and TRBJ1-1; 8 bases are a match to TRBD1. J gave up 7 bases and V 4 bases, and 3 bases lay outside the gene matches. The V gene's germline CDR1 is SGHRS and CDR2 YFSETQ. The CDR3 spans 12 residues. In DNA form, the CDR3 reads TGCGCCAGCAGCGTTGACAGGGGTGAAGCTTTCTTT. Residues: CASSVDRGEAFF.